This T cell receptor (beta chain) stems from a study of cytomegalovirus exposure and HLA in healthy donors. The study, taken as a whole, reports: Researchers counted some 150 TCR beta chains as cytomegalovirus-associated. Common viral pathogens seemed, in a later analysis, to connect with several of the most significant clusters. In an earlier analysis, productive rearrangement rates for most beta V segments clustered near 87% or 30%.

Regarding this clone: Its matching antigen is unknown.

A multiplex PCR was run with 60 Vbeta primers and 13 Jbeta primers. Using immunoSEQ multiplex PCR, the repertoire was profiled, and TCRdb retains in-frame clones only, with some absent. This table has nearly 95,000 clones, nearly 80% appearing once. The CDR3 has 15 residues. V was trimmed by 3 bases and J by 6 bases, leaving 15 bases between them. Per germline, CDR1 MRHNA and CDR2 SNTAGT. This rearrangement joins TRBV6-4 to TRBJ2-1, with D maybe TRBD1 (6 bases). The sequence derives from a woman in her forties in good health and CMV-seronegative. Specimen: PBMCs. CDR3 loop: CASSETGHPFNEQFF. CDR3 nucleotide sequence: TGTGCCAGCAGTGAAACGGGACATCCTTTCAATGAGCAGTTCTTC.